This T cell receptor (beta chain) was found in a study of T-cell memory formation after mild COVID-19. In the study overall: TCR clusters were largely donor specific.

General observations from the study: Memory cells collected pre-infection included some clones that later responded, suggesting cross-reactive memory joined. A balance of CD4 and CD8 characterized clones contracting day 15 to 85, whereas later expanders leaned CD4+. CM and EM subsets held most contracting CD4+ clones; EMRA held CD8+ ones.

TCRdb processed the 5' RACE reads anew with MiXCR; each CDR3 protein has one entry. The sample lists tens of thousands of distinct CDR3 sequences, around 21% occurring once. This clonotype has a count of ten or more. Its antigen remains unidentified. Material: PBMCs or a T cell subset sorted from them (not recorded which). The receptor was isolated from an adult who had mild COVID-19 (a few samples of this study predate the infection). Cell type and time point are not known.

The CDR3 DNA reads TGTGCCAGCAGTTACTCCTTCCTTGGGACCTCACCAGATGATAGCAATCAGCCCCAGCATTTT. It is translated as CASSYSFLGTSPDDSNQPQHF. The gene calls are TRBV6-6 and TRBJ1-5, with TRBD1 as a possible D gene (5 bases). This CDR3 spans 21 amino acids. Germline V CDR1 and CDR2: MNHNY, SVGAGI (reference sequence). Trimming took off 0 bases at V and 0 bases at J, with 24 bases between the two ends.